This record covers a single T cell receptor beta chain. Profiled with immunoSEQ multiplex PCR; TCRdb holds only in-frame clones, not every one. The sample lists 50,000 or so clones; about 92% were seen once. Germline V lookup: CDR1 SNHLY, CDR2 FYNNEI. The CDR3 sequence is 12 residues long. The V end was cut by 3 bases, the J end by 3 bases, with 6 bases between. These data originate in a study of lymphopenia after photon versus proton radiotherapy. Sequenced material: peripheral blood, taken from a patient treated with photon-based radiotherapy. The rearrangement links TRBV2 to TRBJ2-7, with D unresolved. This TCR was recovered from a woman aged 40 to 50 with cholangiocarcinoma. The CDR3, as DNA: TGTGCCAGCAGTGAGGATCGCTACGAGCAGTACTTC. Its translation: CASSEDRYEQYF.